Below are 12 T cell receptor beta chains sequenced from a single sample in a study of CD8+CD57+ T cells in acquired aplastic anemia. Investigators profiled TCR beta VDJ and CDR3 from genomic DNA template. TCRdb reprocessed the reads with MiXCR, giving one entry per CDR3 protein. There are roughly 150,000 distinct CDR3 sequences in the sample; roughly 48% occur only once, and under 1.2% lies in the top ten. What was sequenced was sorted CD4+, CD8+, or CD8+CD57+ T cells (not recorded which) from PBMCs. The receptors here all came from a human donor in good health.

To note about this clonotype: A much larger clone differs by one base, so this may be a read error. The chain employs TRBV5-1 and TRBJ1-1; D may be TRBD1 (5 bases). The CDR3 is 14 residues long. CDR1 is SGHRS and CDR2 is YFSETQ in the germline V gene. The V end was cut by 7 bases, the J end by 4 bases, with 17 bases between. This CDR3 reads CASGLRWGTTEAFF. The CDR3 nucleotides read TGCGCCAGCGGCCTGCGGTGGGGGACCACTGAAGCTTTCTTT. Complete variable domain (other parts from reference TRBV5-1 and TRBJ1-1): KAGVTQTPRYLIKTRGQQVTLSCSPISGHRSVSWYQQTPGQGLQFLFEYFSETQRNKGNFPGRFSGRQFSNSRSEMNVSTLELGDSALYLCASGLRWGTTEAFFGQGTRLTVV.

This clonotype was recorded many times. The chain couples TRBV5-1 to TRBJ2-7; 8 bases align to TRBD1. Germline assignment: CDR1 SGHRS and CDR2 YFSETQ. Trimming at V came to 4 bases and at J to 6 bases, leaving 12 bases not matched to a gene. This CDR3 is built from 15 residues. CDR3 sequence (DNA): TGCGCCAGCAGCCCCAGCAGGGGGCCCCCCTTCGAGCAGTACTTC. Translating it yields CASSPSRGPPFEQYF.

This clonotype is labeled medium-sized (0.01 to 0.1%). The V gene is TRBV10-3, the J gene TRBJ1-6, with D tentatively TRBD1 (5 bases). This CDR3 has 15 amino acids. V dropped 6 bases and J dropped 8 bases, with 17 bases sitting between them. Per germline, CDR1 ENHRY and CDR2 SYGVKD. The CDR3 sequence is CAISAGRLQDSPLHF. The DNA for the CDR3 is TGTGCCATCAGCGCGGGACGGCTTCAGGATTCACCCCTCCACTTT.

The J gene is TRBJ1-5, the V gene TRBV20-1, with 9 bases identical to TRBD1. Unmatched junction bases numbered 6, after V lost 0 bases and J lost 3 bases. Germline lookup yields CDR1 DFQATT and CDR2 SNEGSKA (reference sequence). The CDR3 covers 16 residues. CDR3 bases: TGCAGTGCTAGAGATCAGGGACAGGGTCACAATCAGCCCCAGCATTTT. Protein product: CSARDQGQGHNQPQHF.

V is TRBV2 and J is TRBJ2-2; no definite D call. The CDR3 has 13 amino acids. Germline V gene sequence: CDR1 SNHLY, CDR2 FYNNEI. Trimming left V 6 bases short and J 4 bases short, with 9 bases between. CDR3 amino acids: CASRAVSTGELFF. CDR3 DNA: TGTGCCAGCAGGGCAGTGAGCACCGGGGAGCTGTTTTTT.

The chain is built from TRBV19 and TRBJ1-1, with 9 bases that match TRBD1. V lost 10 bases to trimming and J lost 1 base; unmatched junction nucleotides: 13. CDR1 and CDR2 (germline): LNHDA, SQIVND (reference sequence). This CDR3 is 16 amino acids long. The CDR3 coding sequence is TGTGCCACGAAATGGACAGGGGATCTTCCGAACACTGAAGCTTTCTTT. Translating gives CATKWTGDLPNTEAFF.

This clonotype appeared many times. The rearrangement joins TRBV5-1 to TRBJ1-4; D unclear. Per germline, CDR1 SGHRS and CDR2 YFSETQ. The CDR3 contains 14 residues. Trimming removed 4 bases at V and 8 bases at J, with 15 bases between. The CDR3 DNA reads TGCGCCAGCAGCCCATCGTCAGAACCCGAAAAACTGTTTTTT. It yields the protein CASSPSSEPEKLFF.

This clonotype occurred a few times. The J gene is TRBJ2-6, the V gene TRBV29-1, with D unresolved. V shed 3 bases and J shed 2 bases, with 5 bases lying between them. Per germline, CDR1 SQVTM and CDR2 ANQGSEA. There are 13 residues in the CDR3. The CDR3 DNA sequence: TGCAGCGTTGATCCCGCTGGGGCCAACGTCCTGACTTTC. It is translated as CSVDPAGANVLTF.

This clonotype was seen a few times. The CDR3 spells CASSLGRLAGGPYNEQFF. In DNA, the CDR3 is TGTGCCAGCAGCTTGGGCCGACTAGCGGGGGGCCCATACAATGAGCAGTTCTTC. The chain combines TRBV5-4 with TRBJ2-1, with 13 bases fitting TRBD2. V lost 0 bases, J lost 4 bases, and 7 bases stayed unmatched. Per the germline V gene, CDR1 is SGHNT and CDR2 is YYREEE (reference sequence). The length of the CDR3 is 18 residues.

The chain combines TRBV29-1 with TRBJ1-5; D remains unclear. V was shortened by 5 bases and J by 11 bases, with 22 bases between the two germline ends. Germline CDR1 reads SQVTM; CDR2 reads ANQGSEA. CDR3 length: 14 residues. The CDR3, as DNA: TGCAGCGTTCTAGTAGCGGGAGGGCAAGAGACCCAGCATTTT. Amino acid sequence: CSVLVAGGQETQHF.

In the case of this clonotype: A single base separates this from a much larger clone, so it may be a read error. The chain uses TRBV11-2 and TRBJ2-7, with D tentatively TRBD1 (6 bases). Looked up from germline, CDR1 is SGHAT and CDR2 is FQNNGV. The CDR3 is 14 amino acids. The CDR3 protein is CAGSFRTETYEQYF. CDR3 coding DNA: TGTGCCGGCAGCTTTAGGACAGAAACCTACGAGCAGTACTTC. The full variable domain, completed using reference TRBV11-2 and TRBJ2-7, is EAGVAQSPRYKIIEKRQSVAFWCNPISGHATLYWYQQILGQGPKLLIQFQNNGVVDDSQLPKDRFSAERLKGVDSTLKIQPAKLEDSAVYLCAGSFRTETYEQYFGPGTRLTVT.

A remark on this clonotype: A much more abundant neighbour one base away suggests this may be a read error. V is TRBV6-4 and J is TRBJ2-1, with TRBD2 identical over 7 bases. This CDR3 region has 16 residues. Looked up from germline, CDR1 is MRHNA and CDR2 is SNTAGT. CDR3 residues: CASSDTSVGSYNEQSF. CDR3 bases: TGTGCCAGCAGTGACACTAGCGTAGGGTCCTACAATGAGCAGTCCTTC.